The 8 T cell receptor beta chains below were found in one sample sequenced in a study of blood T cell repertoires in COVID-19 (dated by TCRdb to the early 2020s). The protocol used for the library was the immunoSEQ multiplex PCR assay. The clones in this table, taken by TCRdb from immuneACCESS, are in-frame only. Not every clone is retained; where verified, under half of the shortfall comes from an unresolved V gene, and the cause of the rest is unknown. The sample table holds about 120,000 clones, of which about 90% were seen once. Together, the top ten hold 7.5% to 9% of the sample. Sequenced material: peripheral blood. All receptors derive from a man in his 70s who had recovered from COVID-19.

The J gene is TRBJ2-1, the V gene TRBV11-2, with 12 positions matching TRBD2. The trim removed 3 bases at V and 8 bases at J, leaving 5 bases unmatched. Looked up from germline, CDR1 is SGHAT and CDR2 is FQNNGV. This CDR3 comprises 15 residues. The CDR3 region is CASSFLAGGRDEQFF. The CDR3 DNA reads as TGTGCCAGCAGCTTCCTAGCGGGGGGGCGCGATGAGCAGTTCTTC. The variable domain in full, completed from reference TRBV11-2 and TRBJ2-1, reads EAGVAQSPRYKIIEKRQSVAFWCNPISGHATLYWYQQILGQGPKLLIQFQNNGVVDDSQLPKDRFSAERLKGVDSTLKIQPAKLEDSAVYLCASSFLAGGRDEQFFGPGTRLTVL.

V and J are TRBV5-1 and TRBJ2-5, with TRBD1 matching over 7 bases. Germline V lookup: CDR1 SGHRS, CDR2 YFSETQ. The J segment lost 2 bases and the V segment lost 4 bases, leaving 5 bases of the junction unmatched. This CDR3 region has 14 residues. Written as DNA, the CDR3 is TGCGCCAGCAGCCTCCAGGGGGATCAAGAGACCCAGTACTTC. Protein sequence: CASSLQGDQETQYF.

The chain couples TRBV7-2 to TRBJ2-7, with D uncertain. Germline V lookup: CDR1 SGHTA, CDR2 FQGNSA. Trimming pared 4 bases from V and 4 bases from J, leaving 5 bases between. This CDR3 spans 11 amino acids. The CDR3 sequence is CASSSPYEQYF. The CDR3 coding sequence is TGTGCCAGCAGCTCCCCTTACGAGCAGTACTTC.

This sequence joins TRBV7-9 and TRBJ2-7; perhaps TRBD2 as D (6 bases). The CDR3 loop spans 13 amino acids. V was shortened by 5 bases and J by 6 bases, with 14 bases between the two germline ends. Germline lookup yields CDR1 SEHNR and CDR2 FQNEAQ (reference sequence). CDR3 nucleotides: TGTGCCAGCAGCAATTCGGGGGAAAGCGAGCAGTACTTC. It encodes CASSNSGESEQYF.

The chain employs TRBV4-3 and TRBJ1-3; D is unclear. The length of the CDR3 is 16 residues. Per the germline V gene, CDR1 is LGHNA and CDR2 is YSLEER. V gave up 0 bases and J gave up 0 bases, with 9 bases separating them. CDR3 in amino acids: CASSQEQSSSGNTIYF. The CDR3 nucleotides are TGCGCCAGCAGCCAAGAACAGTCGAGCTCTGGAAACACCATATATTTT.

The CDR3: CASSKGDIGRKFYNEQFF. The CDR3 DNA reads TGTGCCAGTAGTAAAGGGGATATCGGGAGGAAGTTCTACAATGAGCAGTTCTTC. The chain joins TRBV19 to TRBJ2-1; 7 bases are shared with TRBD2. From germline, CDR1 is LNHDA and CDR2 SQIVND (reference sequence). V lost 4 bases to trimming and J lost 3 bases; unmatched junction nucleotides: 15. The CDR3 sequence is 18 residues long.

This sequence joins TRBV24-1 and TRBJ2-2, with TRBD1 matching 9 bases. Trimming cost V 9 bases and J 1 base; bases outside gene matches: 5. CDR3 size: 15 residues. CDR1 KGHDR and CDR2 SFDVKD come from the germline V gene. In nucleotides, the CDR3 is TGTGCCACCGGCAAGACAGGGGGGAACACCGGGGAGCTGTTTTTT. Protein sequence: CATGKTGGNTGELFF.

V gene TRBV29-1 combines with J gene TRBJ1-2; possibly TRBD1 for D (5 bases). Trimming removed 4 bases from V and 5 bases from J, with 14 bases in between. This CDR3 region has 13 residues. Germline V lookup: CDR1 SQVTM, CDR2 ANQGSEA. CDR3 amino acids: CSVVSGRGYGYTF. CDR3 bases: TGCAGCGTTGTTTCAGGGCGGGGATATGGCTACACCTTC. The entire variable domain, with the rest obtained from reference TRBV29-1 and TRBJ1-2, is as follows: SAVISQKPSRDICQRGTSLTIQCQVDSQVTMMFWYRQQPGQSLTLIATANQGSEATYESGFVIDKFPISRPNLTFSTLTVSNMSPEDSSIYLCSVVSGRGYGYTFGSGTRLTVV.